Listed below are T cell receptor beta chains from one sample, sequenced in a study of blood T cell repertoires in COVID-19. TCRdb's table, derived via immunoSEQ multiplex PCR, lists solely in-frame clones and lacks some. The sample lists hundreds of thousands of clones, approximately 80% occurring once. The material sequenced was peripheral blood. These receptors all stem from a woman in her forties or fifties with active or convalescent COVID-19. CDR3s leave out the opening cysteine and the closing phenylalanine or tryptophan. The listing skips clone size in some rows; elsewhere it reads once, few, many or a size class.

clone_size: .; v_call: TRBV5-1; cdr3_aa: ASSLGAVQETQY
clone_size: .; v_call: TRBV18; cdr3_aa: ASSPRGQLGSYNSPLH
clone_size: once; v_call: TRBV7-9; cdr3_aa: ASSLAGWRFPNEQF
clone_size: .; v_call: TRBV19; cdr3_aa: ASRVQGAQPQH
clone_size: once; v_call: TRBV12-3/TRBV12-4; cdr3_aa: ASSQINTEAF
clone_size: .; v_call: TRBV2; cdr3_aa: ASSDRGSGDEQY
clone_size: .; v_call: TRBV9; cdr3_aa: ASSVGDRAGYGYT
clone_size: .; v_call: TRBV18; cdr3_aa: ASSPPSGRGGEQY
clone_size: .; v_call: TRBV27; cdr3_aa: ASSRRDRGRLTYEQY
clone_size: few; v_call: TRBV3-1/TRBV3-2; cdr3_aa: ASSQEYSSLGSTEAF
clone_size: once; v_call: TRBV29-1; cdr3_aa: SAGQGGYGYT
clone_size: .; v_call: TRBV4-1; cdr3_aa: ASSQDHPAGGFSYEQY
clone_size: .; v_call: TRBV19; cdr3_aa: ASSISAARTDTQY
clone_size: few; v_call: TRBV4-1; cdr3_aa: ASSQSKTQY
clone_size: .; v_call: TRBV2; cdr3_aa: ASSPRTSGVTDTQY
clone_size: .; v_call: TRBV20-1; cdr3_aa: SATTGTEAF
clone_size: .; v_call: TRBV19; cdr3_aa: ASSWGGVEPEAF
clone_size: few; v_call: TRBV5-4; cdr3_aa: ASSFDERETQY
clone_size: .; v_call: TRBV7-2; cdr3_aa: ASSLFRTGDSPLH
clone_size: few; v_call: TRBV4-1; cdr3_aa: ASSNTPGEGPPLGYGYT
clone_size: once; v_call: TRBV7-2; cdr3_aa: ASQLAYPGVSYEQY
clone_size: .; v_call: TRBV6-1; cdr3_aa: ASSERTGKATNEKLF
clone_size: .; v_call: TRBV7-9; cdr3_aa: ASTPENRNEQF
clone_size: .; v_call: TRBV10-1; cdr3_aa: ASSEGLETEAF
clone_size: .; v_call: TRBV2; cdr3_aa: ASGDRGWDSPLH
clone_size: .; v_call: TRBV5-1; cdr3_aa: ASSYGTGSGGYT
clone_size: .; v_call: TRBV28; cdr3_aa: ASSFRMWREGRGNEQF
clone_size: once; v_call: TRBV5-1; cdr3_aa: ASSKGTSGVSTDTQY
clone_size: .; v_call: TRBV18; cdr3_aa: ASSPGTNLVPF
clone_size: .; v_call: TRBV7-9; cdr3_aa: ASSSGGGSELEQY
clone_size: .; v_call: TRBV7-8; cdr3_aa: ASSFRGKYTEAF
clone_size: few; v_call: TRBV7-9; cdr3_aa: ASSPQLLNTEAF
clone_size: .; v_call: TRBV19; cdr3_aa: ASSITGLGQPQH
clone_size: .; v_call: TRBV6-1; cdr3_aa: ASSGRAGGNTGELF
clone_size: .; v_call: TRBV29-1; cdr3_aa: SVLRELGWDTQY
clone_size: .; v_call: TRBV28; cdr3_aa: ASNWGTGGTEAF
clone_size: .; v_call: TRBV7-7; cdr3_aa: ASSLYPPGEDVYNEQF
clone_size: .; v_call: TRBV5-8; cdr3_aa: ASSRGAGGPHNEQF
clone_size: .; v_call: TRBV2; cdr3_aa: ASSLQGGNQPQH
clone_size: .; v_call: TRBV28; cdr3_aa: ASSSSGSNTYEQY
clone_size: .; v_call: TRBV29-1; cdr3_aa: SVRSNRGGPYEQY
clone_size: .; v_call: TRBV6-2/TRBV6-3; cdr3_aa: ASSYRGRTSGRWGPQETQY
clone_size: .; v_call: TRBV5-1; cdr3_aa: ASSETGDSNQPQH
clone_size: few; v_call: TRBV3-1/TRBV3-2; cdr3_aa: ASSRTGGEGGYT
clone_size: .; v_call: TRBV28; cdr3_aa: ASSLGRNIQY
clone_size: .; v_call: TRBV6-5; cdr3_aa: ASSRTGGRAF
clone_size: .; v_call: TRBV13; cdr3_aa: ASSLRGQQF
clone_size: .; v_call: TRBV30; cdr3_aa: AWSVRRISSYEQY
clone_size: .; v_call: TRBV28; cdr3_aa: ASSALERSTDTQY